What follows are 16 T cell receptor beta chains derived from one specimen sequenced in a study of T-cell reconstitution after alpha-beta-depleted transplantation in children. Unique molecular identifiers tagged the TCRbeta library. TCRdb redid the calling of the PCR reads with MiXCR, one entry per CDR3 protein. The repertoire holds 500,000 or so distinct CDR3 sequences, with 32% as singletons. The material sequenced was PBMCs from the stem cell graft donor, taken from the stem cell graft. All receptors derive from a human donor who donated a stem cell graft to a child with aplastic anemia.

This clonotype was observed many times. The rearrangement links TRBV29-1 to TRBJ2-3, with TRBD2 as a possible D gene (6 bases). Germline CDR1 is SQVTM and CDR2 is ANQGSEA. This CDR3 has 14 residues. With 4 bases removed from V and 4 bases from J, the gap between germline ends came to 15 bases. CDR3 region: CSVGWAGRADTQYF. CDR3 DNA sequence: TGCAGCGTTGGATGGGCGGGGAGAGCAGATACGCAGTATTTT.

There are a few counts of this clonotype. The chain joins TRBV7-2 to TRBJ1-5, with unresolved D. V gave up 5 bases and J gave up 4 bases, with 9 bases separating them. The germline CDR1 and CDR2 sequences are SGHTA and FQGNSA. The CDR3 runs 13 residues. The chain's CDR3 is CASSHGRNQPQHF. The CDR3 DNA is TGTGCCAGCAGCCATGGACGGAATCAGCCCCAGCATTTT.

The V gene is TRBV20-1, the J gene TRBJ2-3; D is undetermined. Germline V CDR1 and CDR2: DFQATT, SNEGSKA (reference sequence). The CDR3 totals 13 residues. V was clipped by 3 bases and J by 0 bases, with 7 bases between them. As DNA, the CDR3 is TGCAGTGCTAGGGCCCCTAGCACAGATACGCAGTATTTT. Translating it yields CSARAPSTDTQYF.

This chain connects TRBV27 to TRBJ1-2, with D hard to call. The V end was cut by 3 bases, the J end by 4 bases, with 9 bases between. The CDR3 length is 13 residues. Germline values: CDR1 MNHEY, CDR2 SMNVEV (reference sequence). CDR3 residues: CASSLGNSYGYTF. In DNA, the CDR3 is TGTGCCAGCAGTTTGGGAAACTCCTATGGCTACACCTTC.

V gene TRBV5-1 combines with J gene TRBJ2-7; 11 bases map to TRBD2. The germline V gene encodes CDR1 SGHRS and CDR2 YFSETQ. Trimming removed 8 bases from V and 1 base from J; junction bases left unmatched: 5. The CDR3 totals 14 residues. The CDR3 region has the DNA TGCGCCAGTACCGGGACTAGCGGATCCTACGAGCAGTACTTC. This translates into CASTGTSGSYEQYF.

The V call is TRBV12-3 or TRBV12-4, the J call TRBJ1-2; D is possibly TRBD1 (6 bases). The CDR3 runs to 15 residues. V was pared by 2 bases and J by 7 bases, with 17 bases between. For the CDR3, the DNA is TGTGCCAGCAGTTTATCGGCAGGGGCCTCAGGTGGCTACACCTTC. Protein sequence: CASSLSAGASGGYTF.

The rearrangement uses TRBV6-5 and TRBJ2-7; 7 nucleotides line up with TRBD1. The CDR3 is 14 amino acids. Germline V gives CDR1 MNHEY, CDR2 SVGAGI. J gave up 0 bases and V 2 bases, and 1 base lay outside the gene matches. CDR3 residues: CASSYRDSSYEQYF. In DNA, the CDR3 is TGTGCCAGCAGTTACCGGGACAGCTCCTACGAGCAGTACTTC.

The sample holds many counts of this clonotype. V and J are TRBV18 and TRBJ1-2; D gene unclear. Trimming cost V 2 bases and J 2 bases, with 6 bases left between them. Germline lookup yields CDR1 KGHSH and CDR2 LQKENI. CDR3 length: 13 residues. CDR3 sequence (DNA): TGTGCCAGCTCACCAGACCTAAACTATGGCTACACCTTC. Amino acids: CASSPDLNYGYTF.

V gene TRBV30 combines with J gene TRBJ1-1; 8 nucleotides line up with TRBD1. CDR3 size: 10 residues. Germline CDR1 is GTSNPN and CDR2 is SVGIG (reference sequence). The J segment lost 11 bases and the V segment lost 7 bases, leaving 6 bases of the junction unmatched. As DNA, the CDR3 is TGTGCCTCGAAGACAGGGGAGGCTTTCTTT. This codes for CASKTGEAFF.

This clonotype was observed a few times. The chain is built from TRBV12-3 or TRBV12-4 and TRBJ2-1; D is perhaps TRBD1 or TRBD2 (6 bases each). The length of the CDR3 is 16 residues. V was shortened by 2 bases and J by 0 bases, with 11 bases between the two germline ends. The CDR3 nucleotides read TGTGCCAGCAGTTTATGGGGGGCAAGCTCCTACAATGAGCAGTTCTTC. It encodes CASSLWGASSYNEQFF.

CDR3 sequence reads: CASSETQGSGNTIYF. CDR3 in DNA: TGTGCCAGCAGCGAAACACAGGGCTCAGGAAACACCATATATTTT. V and J are TRBV9 and TRBJ1-3; weak D call: TRBD1 (6 bases). Trimming pared 3 bases from V and 4 bases from J, leaving 14 bases between. Germline V gene sequence: CDR1 SGDLS, CDR2 YYNGEE. This CDR3 spans 15 amino acids.

The chain couples TRBV6-6 to TRBJ1-2, with a weak D call TRBD1 (5 bases). The CDR3 covers 11 residues. Germline V lookup: CDR1 MNHNY, CDR2 SVGAGI (reference sequence). V lost 2 bases, J lost 13 bases, and 11 bases lay in between. The CDR3 protein is CASSYGGVCTF. In DNA, the CDR3 is TGTGCCAGCAGTTACGGGGGGGTCTGCACCTTC.

The CDR3 nucleotides read TGTGCCAGCAGTTTAGCGGACTCCCTCCGAAGGGATGAAGCTTTCTTT. Its translation is CASSLADSLRRDEAFF. The rearrangement joins TRBV12-3 or TRBV12-4 to TRBJ1-1; the D is unclear. This CDR3 comprises 16 residues. The V gene lost 0 bases and the J gene lost 7 bases, with 18 bases spanning the gap.

CDR3 sequence reads: CASSLWGNSPLHF. The CDR3 coding sequence is TGTGCCAGCAGTTTATGGGGAAATTCACCCCTCCACTTT. The chain joins TRBV28 to TRBJ1-6; D is unresolved. The CDR3 is 13 amino acids. The V gene lost 0 bases and the J gene lost 7 bases, with 4 bases spanning the gap. The germline V gene has CDR1 MDHEN and CDR2 SYDVKM.

This clonotype showed up just a few times. This chain connects TRBV9 to TRBJ2-3, with 7 positions matching TRBD2. The CDR3 is made up of 15 amino acids. The V and J ends lost 0 bases and 0 bases, in that order; junction bases with no gene match: 1. Germline CDR1 and CDR2: SGDLS and YYNGEE. In nucleotides, the CDR3 is TGTGCCAGCAGCGTAGATAGCGGGAGCACAGATACGCAGTATTTT. Translation gives CASSVDSGSTDTQYF. The whole variable domain, remainder taken from reference TRBV9 and TRBJ2-3, is DSGVTQTPKHLITATGQRVTLRCSPRSGDLSVYWYQQSLDQGLQFLIQYYNGEERAKGNILERFSAQQFPDLHSELNLSSLELGDSALYFCASSVDSGSTDTQYFGPGTRLTVL.

This sequence joins TRBV7-8 and TRBJ2-7; 7 bases are a match to TRBD1. From germline, CDR1 is SGHVS and CDR2 FQNEAQ. CDR3 length: 15 amino acids. With 2 bases clipped from V and 0 bases from J, the junction kept 4 bases outside the gene matches. The CDR3 reads CASSLRAGGSYEQYV. Written as DNA, the CDR3 is TGTGCCAGCAGCTTACGGGCAGGGGGCTCCTACGAGCAGTACGTC.